This T cell receptor beta chain was sequenced for a study of memory CD4+ T cells and cytomegalovirus serostatus. Looking at the study overall: Donors were healthy Belgian adults, under 10 CMV seropositive and 24 seronegative. Study results and caveats: A US-trained random forest predicted CMV serostatus with median AUC around 0.91.

The sort gate was single viable CD3+CD4+CD8-CD45RO+ cells for memory CD4+ T cells. Serostatus was set by detecting CMV pp150, pp28, p38, p52 IgG. V was clipped by 1 base and J by 1 base, with 5 bases between them. This CDR3 spans 13 amino acids. The germline V gene has CDR1 SGHTS and CDR2 YDEGEE. In the original analysis: Out-of-frame sequences were removed, leaving about 2.2 million distinct TCRbeta sequences. Method: immunoSEQ multiplex PCR; TCRdb's copy keeps in-frame clones and lacks some. V and J calls and clone size are copied from that table; D and trimming were computed from the DNA. The repertoire includes some 95,000 clones, 80% of them detected once, and around 3.6% sits in the top ten. As regards this clone: The antigen is unknown.

Sample: memory CD4+ T cells from blood. This sequence joins TRBV5-8 and TRBJ1-2; maybe TRBD1 (5 bases). The TCR comes from an adult in good health and CMV-seropositive. The CDR3 protein is CASSLRGNYGYTF. The CDR3 DNA sequence: TGTGCCAGCAGCTTGAGGGGTAACTATGGCTACACCTTC.